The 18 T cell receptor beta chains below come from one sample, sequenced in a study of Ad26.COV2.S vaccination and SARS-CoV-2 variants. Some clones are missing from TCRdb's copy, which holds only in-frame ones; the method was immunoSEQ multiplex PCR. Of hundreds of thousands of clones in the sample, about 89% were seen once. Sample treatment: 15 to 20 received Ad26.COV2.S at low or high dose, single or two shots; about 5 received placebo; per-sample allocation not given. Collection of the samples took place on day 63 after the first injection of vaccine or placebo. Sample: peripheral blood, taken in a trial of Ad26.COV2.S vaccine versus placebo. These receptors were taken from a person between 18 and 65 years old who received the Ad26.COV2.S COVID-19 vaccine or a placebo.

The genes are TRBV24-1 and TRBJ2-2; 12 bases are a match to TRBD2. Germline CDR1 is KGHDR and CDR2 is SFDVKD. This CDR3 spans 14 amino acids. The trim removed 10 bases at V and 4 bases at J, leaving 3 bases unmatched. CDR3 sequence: CATRTSGITGELFF. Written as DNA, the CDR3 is TGTGCCACGAGGACTAGCGGGATCACCGGGGAGCTGTTTTTT.

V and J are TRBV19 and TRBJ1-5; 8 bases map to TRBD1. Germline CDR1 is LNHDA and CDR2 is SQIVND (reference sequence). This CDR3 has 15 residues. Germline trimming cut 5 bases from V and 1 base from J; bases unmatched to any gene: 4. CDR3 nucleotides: TGTGCCAGTAGTCGGGGACAGGTAAGCAATCAGCCCCAGCATTTT. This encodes CASSRGQVSNQPQHF. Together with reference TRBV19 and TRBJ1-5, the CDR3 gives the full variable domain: DGGITQSPKYLFRKEGQNVTLSCEQNLNHDAMYWYRQDPGQGLRLIYYSQIVNDFQKGDIAEGYSVSREKKESFPLTVTSAQKNPTAFYLCASSRGQVSNQPQHFGDGTRLSIL.

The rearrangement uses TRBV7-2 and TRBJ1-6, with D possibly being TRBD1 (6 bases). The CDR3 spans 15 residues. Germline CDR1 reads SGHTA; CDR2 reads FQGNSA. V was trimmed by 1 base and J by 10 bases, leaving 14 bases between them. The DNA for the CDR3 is TGTGCCAGCAGCTTAGAGGGGGGACGGCAGTCACCCCTCCACTTT. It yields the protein CASSLEGGRQSPLHF.

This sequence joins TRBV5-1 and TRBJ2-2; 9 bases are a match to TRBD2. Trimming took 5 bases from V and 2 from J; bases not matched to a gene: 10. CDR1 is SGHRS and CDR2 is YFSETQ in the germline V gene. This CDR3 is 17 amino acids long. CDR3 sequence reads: CASSYPSGTQNTGELFF. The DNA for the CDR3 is TGCGCCAGCAGTTATCCTAGCGGGACCCAAAACACCGGGGAGCTGTTTTTT.

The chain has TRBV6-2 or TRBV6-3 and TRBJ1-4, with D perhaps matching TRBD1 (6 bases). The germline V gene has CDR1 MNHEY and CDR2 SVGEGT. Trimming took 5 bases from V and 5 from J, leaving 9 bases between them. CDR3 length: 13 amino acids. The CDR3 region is CASSVGANEKLFF. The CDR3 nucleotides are TGTGCCAGCAGTGTGGGGGCAAATGAAAAACTGTTTTTT.

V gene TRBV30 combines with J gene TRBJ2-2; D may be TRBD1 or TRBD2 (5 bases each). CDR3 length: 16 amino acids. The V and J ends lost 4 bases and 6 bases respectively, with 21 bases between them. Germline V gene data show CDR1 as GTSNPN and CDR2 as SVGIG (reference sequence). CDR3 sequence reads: CAWTQPGTGTAGELFF. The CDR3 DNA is TGTGCCTGGACCCAACCCGGGACGGGGACGGCCGGGGAGCTGTTTTTT.

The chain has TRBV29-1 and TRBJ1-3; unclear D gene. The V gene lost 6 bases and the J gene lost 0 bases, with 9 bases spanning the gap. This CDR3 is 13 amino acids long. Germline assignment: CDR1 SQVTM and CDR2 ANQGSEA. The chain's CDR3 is CSVQSYSGNTIYF. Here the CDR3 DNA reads TGCAGCGTCCAGTCGTACTCTGGAAACACCATATATTTT.

CDR3 sequence: CASSLGDRSSPLHF. CDR3 in DNA: TGCGCCAGCAGCTTGGGGGACAGGAGTTCACCCCTCCACTTT. This rearrangement joins TRBV5-1 to TRBJ1-6; 8 positions match TRBD1. J gave up 9 bases and V 0 bases, and 2 bases lay outside the gene matches. Germline loops: CDR1 SGHRS, CDR2 YFSETQ. This CDR3 contains 14 residues.

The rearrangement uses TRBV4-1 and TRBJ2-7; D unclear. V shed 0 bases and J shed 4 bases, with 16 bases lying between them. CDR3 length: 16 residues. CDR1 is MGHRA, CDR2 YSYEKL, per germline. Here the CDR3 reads CASSQDYWVVGYEQYF. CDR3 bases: TGCGCCAGCAGCCAAGATTATTGGGTAGTCGGATACGAGCAGTACTTC.

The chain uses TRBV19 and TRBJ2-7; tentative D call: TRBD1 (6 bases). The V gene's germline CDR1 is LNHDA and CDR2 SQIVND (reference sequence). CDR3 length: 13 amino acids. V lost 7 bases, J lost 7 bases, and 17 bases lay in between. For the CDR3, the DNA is TGTGCCAGTATGGACAGTAATCGGTTGGAGCAGTACTTC. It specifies CASMDSNRLEQYF. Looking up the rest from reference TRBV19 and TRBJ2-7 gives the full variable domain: DGGITQSPKYLFRKEGQNVTLSCEQNLNHDAMYWYRQDPGQGLRLIYYSQIVNDFQKGDIAEGYSVSREKKESFPLTVTSAQKNPTAFYLCASMDSNRLEQYFGPGTRLTVT.

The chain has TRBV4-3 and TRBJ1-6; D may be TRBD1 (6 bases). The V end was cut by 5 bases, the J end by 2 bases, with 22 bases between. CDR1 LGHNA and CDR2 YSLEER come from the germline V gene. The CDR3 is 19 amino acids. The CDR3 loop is CASSRIGGPGGAYNSPLHF. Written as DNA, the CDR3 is TGCGCCAGCAGCAGGATTGGGGGGCCTGGGGGAGCCTATAATTCACCCCTCCACTTT.

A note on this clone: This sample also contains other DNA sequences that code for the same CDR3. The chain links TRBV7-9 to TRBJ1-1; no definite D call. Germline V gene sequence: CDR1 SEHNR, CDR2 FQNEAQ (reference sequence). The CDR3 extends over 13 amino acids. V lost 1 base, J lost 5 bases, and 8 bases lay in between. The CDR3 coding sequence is TGTGCCAGCAGCTTAGAGGGTGGGACTGAAGCTTTCTTT. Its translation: CASSLEGGTEAFF.

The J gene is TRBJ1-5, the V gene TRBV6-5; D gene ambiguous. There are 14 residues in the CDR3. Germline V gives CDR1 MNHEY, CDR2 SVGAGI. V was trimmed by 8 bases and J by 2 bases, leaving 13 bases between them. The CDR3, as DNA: TGTGCCAGCCAGCCGGGAGTCGGCAATCAGCCCCAGCATTTT. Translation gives CASQPGVGNQPQHF.

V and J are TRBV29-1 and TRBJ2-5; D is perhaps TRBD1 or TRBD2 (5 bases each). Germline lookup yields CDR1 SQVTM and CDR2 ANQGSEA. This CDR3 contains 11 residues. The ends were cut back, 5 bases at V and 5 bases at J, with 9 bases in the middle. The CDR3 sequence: CSVIGTETQYF. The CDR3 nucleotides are TGCAGCGTTATCGGGACGGAGACCCAGTACTTC.

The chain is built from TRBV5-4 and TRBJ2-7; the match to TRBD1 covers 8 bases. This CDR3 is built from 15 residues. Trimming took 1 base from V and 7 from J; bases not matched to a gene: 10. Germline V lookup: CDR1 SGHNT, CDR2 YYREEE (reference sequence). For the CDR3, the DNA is TGTGCCAGCAGCTTGCGGGGCAGGGGGCCTAGGGAGCAGTACTTC. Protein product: CASSLRGRGPREQYF.

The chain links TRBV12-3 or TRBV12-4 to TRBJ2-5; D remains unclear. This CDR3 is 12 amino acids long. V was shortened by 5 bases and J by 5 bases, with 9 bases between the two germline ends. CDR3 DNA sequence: TGTGCCAGCAGTCAGACGCGGGAGACCCAGTACTTC. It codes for CASSQTRETQYF.

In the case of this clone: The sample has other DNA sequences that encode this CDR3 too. The DNA of the CDR3 is TGTGCCACCAGCAGAGGACGGAATGAGCAGTTCTTC. Translated: CATSRGRNEQFF. The V call is TRBV15, the J call TRBJ2-1, with D hard to call. The V gene's germline CDR1 is LNHNV and CDR2 YYDKDF (reference sequence). The CDR3 consists of 12 residues. V was cut by 1 base and J by 7 bases, with 5 bases left in between.

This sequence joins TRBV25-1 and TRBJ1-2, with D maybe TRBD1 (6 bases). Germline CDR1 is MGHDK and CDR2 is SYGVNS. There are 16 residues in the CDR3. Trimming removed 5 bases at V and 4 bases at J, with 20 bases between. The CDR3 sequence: CASSQFGGGGSYGYTF. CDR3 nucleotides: TGTGCCAGCAGTCAGTTTGGAGGGGGAGGAAGCTATGGCTACACCTTC.